These 22 T cell receptor beta chains came from one sample sequenced in a study of CD8 T cells in Susac syndrome. A quantity of about 0.5 to 1 ug RNA underwent reverse transcription using random hexamers. Each CDR3 protein gets one entry after TCRdb re-called the immunoSEQ multiplex PCR reads with MiXCR. Among roughly 120,000 distinct CDR3 sequences, approximately 94% were seen once, and the ten largest hold 0.095% to 0.15%. Material: CD4+ T cells from PBMCs. Receptors originate from a human donor with multiple sclerosis.

J is TRBJ2-7 and V is TRBV3-1; the D is unclear. The CDR3 runs 13 residues. Trimming removed 4 bases at V and 6 bases at J, with 13 bases between. Germline CDR1 and CDR2: LGHDT and YNNKEL (reference sequence). The CDR3 spells CASSPNLVGEQYF. The CDR3 DNA reads as TGTGCCAGCAGCCCAAACCTAGTGGGCGAGCAGTACTTC.

The chain employs TRBV2 and TRBJ1-5; tentative D call: TRBD1 (5 bases). The CDR3 length is 13 residues. Trimming removed 3 bases from V and 5 bases from J, with 8 bases in between. CDR1 SNHLY and CDR2 FYNNEI come from the germline V gene. The CDR3 protein is CASSDGGYQPQHF. DNA of the CDR3: TGTGCCAGCAGTGACGGGGGGTATCAGCCCCAGCATTTT.

The CDR3 nucleotides read TGTGCCAGCAGCTTCGTGACCGGGCCTATCACCGGGGAGCTGTTTTTT. Residues: CASSFVTGPITGELFF. V usage is TRBV7-2 and J usage is TRBJ2-2; D unclear. Deletions cut 3 bases from V and 4 bases from J, with 15 bases between. The CDR3 is 16 residues long. Looked up from germline, CDR1 is SGHTA and CDR2 is FQGNSA.

The chain joins TRBV20-1 to TRBJ2-3; a possible D gene is TRBD2 (6 bases). Looked up from germline, CDR1 is DFQATT and CDR2 is SNEGSKA (reference sequence). The CDR3 spans 13 residues. Trimming took 3 bases from V and 4 from J, leaving 11 bases between them. The CDR3: CSAREGSSDTQYF. The CDR3 coding sequence is TGCAGTGCTAGGGAGGGTAGTTCAGATACGCAGTATTTT.

This clonotype was seen just once. This chain connects TRBV7-2 to TRBJ2-4; D not certain. The CDR3 covers 13 residues. Germline CDR1 is SGHTA and CDR2 is FQGNSA. V lost 4 bases and J 14 bases, leaving 18 bases between the germline ends. This chain's CDR3 is CASSSRVDSLKYF. The CDR3 coding sequence is TGTGCCAGCAGCTCAAGGGTAGACTCGTTGAAGTACTTC.

This clonotype occurred a few times. The V call is TRBV6-1, the J call TRBJ1-2; D might be TRBD1 (6 bases). V dropped 11 bases and J dropped 10 bases, with 20 bases sitting between them. The CDR3 has 12 residues. Germline values: CDR1 MNHNS, CDR2 SASEGT. CDR3 nucleotides: TGTGCCTCCAGGGGTAATCAGGGCTCCTACACCTTC. Residues: CASRGNQGSYTF.

V usage is TRBV20-1 and J usage is TRBJ1-5, with D hard to call. The V end was cut by 0 bases, the J end by 6 bases, with 15 bases between. The CDR3 contains 15 residues. CDR1 DFQATT and CDR2 SNEGSKA come from the germline V gene (reference sequence). Here the CDR3 reads CSARDQVRIRQPQHF. The CDR3 bases are TGCAGTGCTAGAGACCAGGTTAGGATTCGTCAGCCCCAGCATTTT.

V usage is TRBV10-1 and J usage is TRBJ2-1; the D is unclear. Between the trimmed V and J ends, which lost 8 bases and 6 bases, there was a span of 14 bases. The CDR3 runs 13 residues. Germline V lookup: CDR1 WNHNN, CDR2 SYGVQD (reference sequence). As DNA, the CDR3 is TGCGCCAGCCCCGGAATCGCGATCAATGAGCAGTTCTTC. Translation gives CASPGIAINEQFF.

This clonotype showed up just once. The chain employs TRBV29-1 and TRBJ1-2, with unresolved D. CDR1 SQVTM and CDR2 ANQGSEA come from the germline V gene. The ends were cut back, 4 bases at V and 3 bases at J, with 9 bases in the middle. The CDR3 spans 12 residues. CDR3 sequence reads: CSVGRRDYGYTF. CDR3 nucleotide sequence: TGCAGCGTTGGACGACGGGACTATGGCTACACCTTC.

V is TRBV3-1 and J is TRBJ2-1; D is perhaps TRBD2 (7 bases). This CDR3 comprises 12 residues. The germline gives CDR1 LGHDT, CDR2 YNNKEL (reference sequence). Trimming pared 5 bases from V and 9 bases from J, leaving 11 bases between. The CDR3, as DNA: TGTGCCAGCAGCGGGGGGGCTTTTGAGCAGTTCTTC. It codes for CASSGGAFEQFF.

This sequence joins TRBV10-3 and TRBJ2-7, with D perhaps TRBD1 or TRBD2 (5 bases each). Deletions cut 6 bases from V and 6 bases from J, with 15 bases between. Germline V CDR1 and CDR2: ENHRY, SYGVKD. CDR3 length equals 13 residues. The CDR3, as DNA: TGTGCCATCAGCCGGGACCGCGAGGCCGAGCAGTACTTC. This translates into CAISRDREAEQYF.

V gene TRBV3-1 combines with J gene TRBJ1-6; the D gene is possibly TRBD1 (5 bases). V dropped 4 bases and J dropped 9 bases, with 13 bases sitting between them. The CDR3 is made up of 14 amino acids. CDR1 LGHDT and CDR2 YNNKEL come from the germline V gene (reference sequence). The CDR3 nucleotides read TGTGCCAGCAGCCCCCGAGGGGCAGGTTCACCCCTCCACTTT. Its protein product is CASSPRGAGSPLHF.

The chain links TRBV23-1 to TRBJ1-4; tentative D call: TRBD1 (5 bases). TRBV23-1 is classed as an ORF, of uncertain function. This CDR3 is built from 12 residues. V shed 7 bases and J shed 8 bases, with 11 bases lying between them. The CDR3 nucleotides are TGCGCCAGCAACTCAGGGTTCGAAAAACTGTTTTTT. This encodes CASNSGFEKLFF.

This clonotype came up a few times. The chain uses TRBV7-3 and TRBJ1-1; D gene uncertain. V was cut by 0 bases and J by 7 bases, with 6 bases left in between. The CDR3 sequence is 12 residues long. Per germline, CDR1 SGHTA and CDR2 FQGTGA. The CDR3 DNA is TGTGCCAGCAGCTTAACGGGAGTTGAAGCTTTCTTT. Protein: CASSLTGVEAFF.

The rearrangement joins TRBV2 to TRBJ1-2, with D maybe TRBD1 (6 bases). The CDR3 spans 12 residues. V gave up 3 bases and J gave up 8 bases, with 10 bases separating them. Germline lookup yields CDR1 SNHLY and CDR2 FYNNEI. CDR3 sequence: CASSEGAGGYTF. In nucleotides, the CDR3 is TGTGCCAGCAGTGAGGGGGCAGGCGGCTACACCTTC.

The chain joins TRBV6-5 to TRBJ2-5; D may correspond to TRBD1 or TRBD2 (5 bases each). Germline CDR1 is MNHEY and CDR2 is SVGAGI. There are 15 residues in the CDR3. Trimming shortened V by 0 bases and J by 3 bases, and 11 bases separated the two germline ends. CDR3 in DNA: TGTGCCAGCAGTTACTCCGGGACCTGGAAAGAGACCCAGTACTTC. As protein: CASSYSGTWKETQYF.

This sequence joins TRBV7-9 and TRBJ2-1; no reliable D call. Germline CDR1 is SEHNR and CDR2 is FQNEAQ (reference sequence). This CDR3 comprises 15 residues. V was cut by 0 bases and J by 0 bases, with 6 bases left in between. The CDR3 bases are TGTGCCAGCAGCTTAGCCTCCCTCTCCTACAATGAGCAGTTCTTC. Its translation is CASSLASLSYNEQFF.

The genes are TRBV2 and TRBJ1-3; possibly TRBD1 for D (5 bases). This CDR3 has 17 amino acids. CDR1 SNHLY and CDR2 FYNNEI come from the germline V gene. The V end was cut by 6 bases, the J end by 1 base, with 19 bases between. The DNA for the CDR3 is TGTGCCAGCAGGACAGAACTGCATATCATTTCTGGAAACACCATATATTTT. This sequence encodes CASRTELHIISGNTIYF. The full variable domain, with the rest looked up from reference TRBV2 and TRBJ1-3, is EPEVTQTPSHQVTQMGQEVILRCVPISNHLYFYWYRQILGQKVEFLVSFYNNEISEKSEIFDDQFSVERPDGSNFTLKIRSTKLEDSAMYFCASRTELHIISGNTIYFGEGSWLTVV.

V usage is TRBV4-1 and J usage is TRBJ2-2; the D call may be TRBD1 or TRBD2 (5 bases each). This CDR3 spans 15 amino acids. V lost 4 bases and J lost 8, with 17 bases in between. Germline CDR1 and CDR2: MGHRA and YSYEKL. The CDR3, as DNA: TGCGCCAGCAGCCCCCCATTGGGGACGGGAGGGGAGCTGTTTTTT. Residues: CASSPPLGTGGELFF.

This clonotype was found a few times. The rearrangement joins TRBV12-3 or TRBV12-4 to TRBJ2-1; D perhaps matches TRBD1 (5 bases). This CDR3 contains 11 residues. Trimming pared 2 bases from V and 10 bases from J, leaving 6 bases between. CDR3: CASSLRGEQFF. As DNA, the CDR3 is TGTGCCAGCAGTTTAAGGGGCGAGCAGTTCTTC.

The chain recombines TRBV28 with TRBJ2-7; 7 nucleotides match TRBD2. This CDR3 is built from 15 residues. CDR1 and CDR2 from the germline V gene are MDHEN and SYDVKM. V shed 5 bases and J 2 bases; nucleotides not matched to a gene: 9. The CDR3 is CASSMASGLTYEQYF. The CDR3 DNA reads TGTGCCAGCAGTATGGCTAGCGGACTTACCTACGAGCAGTACTTC.

The chain uses TRBV6-2 or TRBV6-3 and TRBJ2-7, with a tentative D call TRBD2 (5 bases). The length of the CDR3 is 14 residues. Trimming pared 5 bases from V and 2 bases from J, leaving 13 bases between. Germline lookup yields CDR1 MNHEY and CDR2 SVGEGT. The CDR3 DNA follows: TGTGCCAGCAGTCCACCGGGAACTCCCTACGAGCAGTACTTC. Translation gives CASSPPGTPYEQYF.